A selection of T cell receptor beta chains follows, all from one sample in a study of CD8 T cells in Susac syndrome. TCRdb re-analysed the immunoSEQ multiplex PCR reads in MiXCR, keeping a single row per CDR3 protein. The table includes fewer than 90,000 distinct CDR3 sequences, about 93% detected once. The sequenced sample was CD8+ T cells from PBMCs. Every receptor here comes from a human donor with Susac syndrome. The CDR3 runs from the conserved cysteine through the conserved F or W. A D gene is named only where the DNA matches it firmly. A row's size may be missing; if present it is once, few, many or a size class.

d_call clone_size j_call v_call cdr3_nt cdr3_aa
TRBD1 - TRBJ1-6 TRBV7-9 TGTGCCAGCAGCTCTAGTGGGACAGGGTGGTCACCCCTCCACTTT CASSSSGTGWSPLHF
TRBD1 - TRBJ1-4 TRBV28 TGTGCCAGCGGCAGGGGGACAGCTTCTGAAAAACTGTTTTTT CASGRGTASEKLFF
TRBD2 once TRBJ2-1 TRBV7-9 TGTGCCAGCAGCTTTGCGGGAGGGGTCTACAATGAGCAGTTCTTC CASSFAGGVYNEQFF
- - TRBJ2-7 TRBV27 TGTGCCAGCAGTACCCCAGGGAGGATGGAGCAGTACTTC CASSTPGRMEQYF
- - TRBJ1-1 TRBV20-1 TGCAGTGCCCCGGGAGCTTTCTTT CSAPGAFF
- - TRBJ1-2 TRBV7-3 TGTGCCAGCAGCTTGGGGCCTGGCTATGGCTACACCTTC CASSLGPGYGYTF
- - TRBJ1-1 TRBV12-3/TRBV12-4 TGTGCCAGCAGTTTTGGACTGGGGACTGAAGCTTTCTTT CASSFGLGTEAFF
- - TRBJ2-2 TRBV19 TGTGCCAGTAGGGACCGGGACGTCGCCCCCGGGGAGCTGTTTTTT CASRDRDVAPGELFF
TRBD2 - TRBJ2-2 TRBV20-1 TGCAGTGCACCGACTAGCGGGGGCTACACCGGGGAGCTGTTTTTT CSAPTSGGYTGELFF
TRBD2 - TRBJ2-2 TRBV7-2 TGTGCCAGCACCCTCTTAGCGGGGATCACCGGGGAGCTGTTTTTT CASTLLAGITGELFF
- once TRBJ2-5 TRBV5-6 TGTGCCAGCAGCTTCGAAGAGATCCAAGAGACCCAGTACTTC CASSFEEIQETQYF
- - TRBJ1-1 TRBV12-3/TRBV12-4 TGTGCCAGCAGTCCACCGGGACGGTGGAACACTGAAGCTTTCTTT CASSPPGRWNTEAFF
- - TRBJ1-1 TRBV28 TGTGCCAGCAGTATTCCGGGACAAACGAACACTGAAGCTTTCTTT CASSIPGQTNTEAFF
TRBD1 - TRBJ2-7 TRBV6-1 TGTGCCAGCAGTGAAGCGCGACCCGGGACAGCAATCTACGAGCAGTACTTC CASSEARPGTAIYEQYF
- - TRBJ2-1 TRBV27 TGTGCCAGCAGTTTATTTGGGGGGCGGAATGAGCAGTTCTTC CASSLFGGRNEQFF
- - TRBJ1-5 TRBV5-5 TGTGCCAGCAGGCGAGGTATGGCCGCAGCCAATCAGCCCCAGCATTTT CASRRGMAAANQPQHF
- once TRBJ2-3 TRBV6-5 TGTGCCAGCAGCGCCGAGGGTAGCACAGATACGCAGTATTTT CASSAEGSTDTQYF
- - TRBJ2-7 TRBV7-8 TGTGCCAGCAGCTTAGACAGAAGGTACGAGCAGTACTTC CASSLDRRYEQYF
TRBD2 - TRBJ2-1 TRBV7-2 TGTGCCAGCAGCCACCGGCGGGAGATTAACAATGAGCAGTTCTTC CASSHRREINNEQFF
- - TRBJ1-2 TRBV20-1 TGCAGTGCTAGAGGAAGAACGGAGGATAACTATGGCTACACCTTC CSARGRTEDNYGYTF
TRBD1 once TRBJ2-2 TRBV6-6 TGTGCCAGCAGTTACTCCGGGACAGGGGAGCCCGGGGAGCTGTTTTTT CASSYSGTGEPGELFF
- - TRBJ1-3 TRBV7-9 TGTGCCTACCGCCTTGGAAACACCATATATTTT CAYRLGNTIYF
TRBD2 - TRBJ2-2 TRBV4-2 TGTGCCAGCAGCCAGGGTCGACTAGCGGGACCCATGGGGGGCACCGGGGAGCTGTTTTTT CASSQGRLAGPMGGTGELFF
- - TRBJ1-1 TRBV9 TGTGCCGGGACCCCAATTTTGACAGCTCCTGGAGGGAACACTGAAGCTTTCTTT CAGTPILTAPGGNTEAFF
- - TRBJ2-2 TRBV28 TGTGCCAGCAGTTTAAAGGTTCCCGGGGAGCTGTTTTTT CASSLKVPGELFF
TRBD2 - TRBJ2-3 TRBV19 TGTGCCAGTAGTACGGGACTAGCGGCAGATACGCAGTATTTT CASSTGLAADTQYF